This T cell receptor (beta chain) was retrieved from a study of T cell repertoires and Cas9 in healthy adults (dated by TCRdb to about 2018). For context, the study as a whole: Multi-effector potency, cytotoxicity and lineage determination within the CD4 and CD8 compartments were characterized for SpCas9-reactive T cells. The study examined preexisting T cell immunity against the Streptococcus pyogenes Cas9 nuclease (SpCas9) used in CRISPR gene editing. Broad study findings and their caveats: In vitro, SpCas9-reactive regulatory T cells were reported to reduce the proliferation and function of SpCas9-reactive effector T cells.

All of the donors in the study were healthy humans. From the cysteine up to the phenylalanine, the CDR3 has a length of 11 residues. Of all the DNA, just the CDR3 is kept, 33 bases in frame from base 1. CDR1 DFQATT and CDR2 SNEGSKA were looked up in the germline V gene (reference sequence). Between the V and J ends, shortened by 3 bases and 6 bases respectively, the junction contains 8 bases. The library was built by means of the immunoSEQ multiplex PCR assay. TCRdb took over this immuneACCESS table, retaining in-frame rearrangements with V and J assigned. Such tables are incomplete; in checked studies, under half of the missing clones stem from an unresolved V gene, and the remainder is unexplained. This sample is represented by 11,000 to 15,000 clones; 85% to 90% of them were singletons. About 1.5% of the sample is taken by the ten largest. This clone was seen a single time. Its antigen is currently not known. No much larger clone exists at a distance of one base, and base qualities are not known.

The chain is encoded by TRBV20-1 joined to TRBJ1-1; the D gene lacks a confident call. The origin of this receptor is a human donor in good health. Sequencing used Tregs (CD4+, CD25+, CD127-, CD137-, CD154-) from PBMCs; culture status not recorded. Here the CDR3 is given as CSARGRAEAFF. The nucleotide sequence reads TGCAGTGCTAGGGGGAGGGCTGAAGCTTTCTTT.